This TCR beta chain was identified in a study of T cell repertoires in ileal Crohn's disease. Study in general: Postoperative therapy was given to about half: around eleven thiopurines, 15 to 20 anti-TNF agents.

This CDR3 comprises 16 residues. Germline-derived CDR1 and CDR2 are SGHRS and YFSETQ. J lost 3 bases, V lost 4 bases, and 5 bases had no gene match. Here immunoSEQ multiplex PCR was the method, and the copy in TCRdb shows in-frame clones only, minus some. The sample lists more than 9,000 clones, roughly 79% occurring once. The J gene is TRBJ1-4, the V gene TRBV5-1; 11 nucleotides match TRBD1. This receptor was identified in an adult with Crohn's disease. Sequencing was carried out using ileal tissue. The CDR3 sequence is CASSPGTGGSNEKLFF. CDR3 DNA: TGCGCCAGCAGCCCGGGGACAGGGGGGTCTAATGAAAAACTGTTTTTT.